This T cell receptor beta chain comes out of a study of T cell repertoires in cytomegalovirus infection. Study results and limitations: The ex vivo response showed dominance by HLA-C-restricted CMV-specific TCR beta clonotypes.

In regard to this clonotype: The antigen is not known.

A single record per CDR3 protein comes from TCRdb applying MiXCR to the reads. The sample includes approximately 990,000 distinct CDR3 sequences, around 29% of them seen just once. The CDR3 loop spans 16 amino acids. Germline loops: CDR1 LNHDA, CDR2 SQIVND (reference sequence). The germline V and J ends were trimmed by 4 bases and 7 bases, with 17 bases remaining between them. The TCR was taken from a human donor in good health (CMV status not recorded). Some clones in this sample may be carry-over from other donors' samples. This chain uses TRBV19 with TRBJ1-6; weak D call: TRBD1 (5 bases). This sample comprised cultured CD8+ T cells from PBMCs, obtained from culture after CMV antigen stimulation. Written as DNA, the CDR3 is TGTGCCAGTAGTAACCCTGACGGGGGTAGAAATTCACCCCTCCACTTT. This sequence encodes CASSNPDGGRNSPLHF.